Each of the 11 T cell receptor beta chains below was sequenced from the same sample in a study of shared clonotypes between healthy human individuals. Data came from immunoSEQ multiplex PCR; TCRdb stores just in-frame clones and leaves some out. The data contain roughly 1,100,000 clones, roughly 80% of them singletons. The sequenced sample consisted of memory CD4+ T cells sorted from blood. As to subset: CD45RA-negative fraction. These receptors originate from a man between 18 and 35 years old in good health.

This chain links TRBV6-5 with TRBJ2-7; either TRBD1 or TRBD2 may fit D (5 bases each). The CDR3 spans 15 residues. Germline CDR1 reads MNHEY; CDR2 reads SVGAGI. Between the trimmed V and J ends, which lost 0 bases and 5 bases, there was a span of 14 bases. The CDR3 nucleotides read TGTGCCAGCAGTTACTCGGCAGTAGGGACCCACGAGCAGTACTTC. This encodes CASSYSAVGTHEQYF.

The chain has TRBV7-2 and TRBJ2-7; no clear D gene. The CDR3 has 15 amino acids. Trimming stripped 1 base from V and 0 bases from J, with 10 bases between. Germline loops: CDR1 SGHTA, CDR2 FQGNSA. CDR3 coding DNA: TGTGCCAGCAGCTTAGTTGACTGGAGCTCCTACGAGCAGTACTTC. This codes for CASSLVDWSSYEQYF.

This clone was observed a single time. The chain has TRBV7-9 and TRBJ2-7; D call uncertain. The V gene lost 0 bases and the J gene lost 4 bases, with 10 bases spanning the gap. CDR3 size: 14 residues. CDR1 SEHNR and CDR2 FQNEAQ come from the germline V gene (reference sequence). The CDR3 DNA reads TGTGCCAGCAGCTTAGCGGCTACCTCGTACGAGCAGTACTTC. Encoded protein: CASSLAATSYEQYF.

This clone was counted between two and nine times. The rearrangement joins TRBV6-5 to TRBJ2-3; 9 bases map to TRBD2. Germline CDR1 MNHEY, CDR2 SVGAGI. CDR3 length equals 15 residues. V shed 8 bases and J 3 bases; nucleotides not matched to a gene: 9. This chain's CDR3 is CASRRREGRTDTQYF. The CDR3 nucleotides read TGTGCCAGCCGAAGGCGGGAGGGAAGGACAGATACGCAGTATTTT.

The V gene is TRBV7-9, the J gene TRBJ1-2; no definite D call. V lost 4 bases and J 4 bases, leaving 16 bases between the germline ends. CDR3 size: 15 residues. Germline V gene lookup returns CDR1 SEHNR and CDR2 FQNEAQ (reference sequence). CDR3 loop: CASSSPGRTIYGYTF. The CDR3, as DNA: TGTGCCAGCAGCTCACCCGGCAGGACCATCTATGGCTACACCTTC.

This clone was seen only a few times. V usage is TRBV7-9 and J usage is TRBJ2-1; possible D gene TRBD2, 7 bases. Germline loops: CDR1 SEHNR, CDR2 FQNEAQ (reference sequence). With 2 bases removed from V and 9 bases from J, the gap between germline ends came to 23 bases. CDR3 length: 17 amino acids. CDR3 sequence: CASSLFSGGPDEGEQFF. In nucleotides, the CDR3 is TGTGCCAGCAGCTTATTTTCCGGGGGGCCCGACGAGGGTGAGCAGTTCTTC.

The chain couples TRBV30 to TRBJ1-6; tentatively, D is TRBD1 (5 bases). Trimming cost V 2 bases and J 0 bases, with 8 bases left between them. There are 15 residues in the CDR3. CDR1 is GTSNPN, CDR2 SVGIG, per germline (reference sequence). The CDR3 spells CAWSIQGSYNSPLHF. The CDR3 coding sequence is TGTGCCTGGAGTATCCAGGGCTCCTATAATTCACCCCTCCACTTT.

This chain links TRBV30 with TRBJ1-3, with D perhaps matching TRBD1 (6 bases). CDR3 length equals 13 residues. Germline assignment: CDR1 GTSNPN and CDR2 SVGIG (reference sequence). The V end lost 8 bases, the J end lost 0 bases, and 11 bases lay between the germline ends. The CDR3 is CARGGGSGNTIYF. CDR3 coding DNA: TGTGCCCGTGGAGGGGGCTCTGGAAACACCATATATTTT.

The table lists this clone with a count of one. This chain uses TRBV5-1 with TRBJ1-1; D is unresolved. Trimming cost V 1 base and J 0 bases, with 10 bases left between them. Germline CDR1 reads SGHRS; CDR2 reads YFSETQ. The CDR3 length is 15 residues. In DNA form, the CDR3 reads TGCGCCAGCAGCTTGTCTGCAGATCTGAACACTGAAGCTTTCTTT. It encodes CASSLSADLNTEAFF.

CDR3 amino acids: CASHLGGGIPETQYF. The DNA for the CDR3 is TGTGCCAGCCACCTTGGCGGGGGGATTCCAGAGACCCAGTACTTC. The chain has TRBV7-2 and TRBJ2-5, with TRBD2 matching 8 bases. This CDR3 region has 15 residues. Germline V gene lookup returns CDR1 SGHTA and CDR2 FQGNSA. The V and J ends lost 8 bases and 4 bases, in that order; junction bases with no gene match: 12.

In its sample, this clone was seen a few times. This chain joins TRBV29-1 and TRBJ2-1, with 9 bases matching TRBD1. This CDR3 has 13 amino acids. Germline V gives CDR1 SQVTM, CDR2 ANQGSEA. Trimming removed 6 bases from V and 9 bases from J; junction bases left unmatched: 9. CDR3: CSVSGTGIREQFF. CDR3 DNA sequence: TGCAGCGTATCCGGGACAGGGATACGTGAGCAGTTCTTC.